These T cell receptor beta chains were read from a single sample in a study of post-analysis software for immune sequencing data. TCRdb redid the calling of the PCR reads with MiXCR, one entry per CDR3 protein. The sample has about 680,000 distinct CDR3 sequences; approximately 60% are singletons. Sequences were obtained from blood. Every receptor here comes from a girl aged 2 to 10 with multiple sclerosis. The conserved cysteine and the conserved F or W are not part of the CDR3 here. A D gene is named only where the DNA matches it firmly. Clone size is given for some rows only: seen once, a few or many times, or a class if the clone is expanded.

size: NA; J: TRBJ2-2; V: TRBV4-3; D: TRBD2; CDR3: ASSQDWSRGTANTGELF
size: NA; J: NA; V: TRBV5-1; D: NA; CDR3: ASSGRDYEQY
size: once; J: TRBJ1-1; V: TRBV7-9; D: NA; CDR3: ANSKEGTEAF
size: NA; J: TRBJ2-7; V: TRBV29-1; D: NA; CDR3: SVEPSTPPYEQY
size: few; J: TRBJ2-5; V: TRBV20-1; D: NA; CDR3: SAREVSQETQY
size: few; J: TRBJ2-3; V: TRBV20-1; D: TRBD2; CDR3: SASLRTSGRADTQY
size: NA; J: NA; V: TRBV7-9; D: NA; CDR3: ASSLESEGREQY
size: few; J: TRBJ2-4; V: TRBV9; D: TRBD1; CDR3: ASSVDGQGSPSIQY
size: NA; J: TRBJ1-1; V: TRBV7-2; D: NA; CDR3: ASSLPQGTEAF
size: NA; J: TRBJ2-1; V: TRBV5-1; D: TRBD2; CDR3: ASSMTSGRLYNEQF
size: NA; J: TRBJ2-1; V: TRBV7-2; D: TRBD2; CDR3: ASSLRLAGGLGYNEQF
size: NA; J: TRBJ1-6; V: TRBV19; D: NA; CDR3: ASRGLEAPLH
size: NA; J: TRBJ2-7; V: TRBV6-5; D: NA; CDR3: ASSRESSAVTYEQY
size: NA; J: TRBJ2-1; V: TRBV4-1; D: NA; CDR3: ACSQDFWSRSSYNEQF
size: NA; J: TRBJ1-1; V: TRBV15; D: NA; CDR3: ATSRSWGNTEAF
size: NA; J: TRBJ2-1; V: TRBV2; D: TRBD2; CDR3: ASGTSGSSYNEQF
size: NA; J: TRBJ2-5; V: TRBV29-1; D: NA; CDR3: SVAPQGIRETQY
size: NA; J: TRBJ1-4; V: TRBV28; D: NA; CDR3: ASSPGGGGTNEKLF
size: NA; J: TRBJ2-5; V: TRBV12-3/TRBV12-4; D: NA; CDR3: ASSRGQTKETQY
size: NA; J: TRBJ2-3; V: TRBV7-2; D: NA; CDR3: ASSIGAILGQY
size: few; J: TRBJ1-2; V: TRBV2; D: NA; CDR3: ASRDGGRYGYT
size: NA; J: NA; V: TRBV13; D: NA; CDR3: ASSGWTEQETQY
size: NA; J: TRBJ2-7; V: TRBV20-1; D: NA; CDR3: SAREGGLASGEQY
size: NA; J: TRBJ2-1; V: TRBV5-1; D: NA; CDR3: ASSLQVDEQF
size: NA; J: TRBJ1-2; V: TRBV6-4; D: NA; CDR3: ASSDIAGSEYGYT
size: NA; J: NA; V: TRBV18; D: NA; CDR3: ASSPPMETQY
size: NA; J: TRBJ2-1; V: TRBV24-1; D: NA; CDR3: ATSDQTTSSYNEQL
size: few; J: TRBJ2-7; V: TRBV7-6; D: NA; CDR3: ASSPTVTSYEQY
size: few; J: TRBJ1-2; V: TRBV29-1; D: TRBD1; CDR3: STDWTGNYGYT
size: NA; J: TRBJ2-1; V: TRBV5-1; D: NA; CDR3: ASLGMDEQF
size: NA; J: TRBJ1-2; V: TRBV10-3; D: NA; CDR3: AISGADGDGYT
size: NA; J: TRBJ2-5; V: TRBV10-3; D: NA; CDR3: AIQAEGETQY
size: NA; J: TRBJ2-4; V: TRBV7-9; D: NA; CDR3: ASSSVLWGKNIQY
size: NA; J: TRBJ2-1; V: TRBV15; D: NA; CDR3: ATGPFTSSSYNEQF
size: NA; J: TRBJ2-3; V: TRBV4-2; D: TRBD2; CDR3: ASSQVVKRGGTDTQY
size: NA; J: TRBJ2-1; V: TRBV7-2; D: NA; CDR3: ASRRSGADEQF
size: NA; J: TRBJ1-6; V: TRBV25-1; D: NA; CDR3: ASSEFGKSSPLH
size: NA; J: TRBJ1-4; V: TRBV4-2; D: NA; CDR3: AGSQSDERDQLF
size: NA; J: TRBJ2-1; V: TRBV6-1; D: NA; CDR3: ASRAGGPPRDEQF
size: NA; J: TRBJ1-1; V: TRBV10-3; D: TRBD1; CDR3: AIRQTGSNTEAF
size: NA; J: TRBJ2-1; V: TRBV7-2; D: NA; CDR3: ASSLDGQSSYNEQF
size: NA; J: TRBJ1-2; V: TRBV4-3; D: NA; CDR3: ASSQERGNYFDGYT
size: NA; J: TRBJ2-3; V: TRBV20-1; D: NA; CDR3: SAPSYGDTQY
size: NA; J: TRBJ1-5; V: TRBV20-1; D: TRBD1; CDR3: SARNPGQVNQPQH
size: few; J: TRBJ2-5; V: TRBV7-9; D: NA; CDR3: ASSLATSETQY
size: few; J: TRBJ2-5; V: TRBV6-6; D: NA; CDR3: ASSRTFRETQY
size: NA; J: TRBJ2-3; V: TRBV13; D: NA; CDR3: ASSTDGSCTDTQY
size: NA; J: TRBJ2-3; V: TRBV6-6; D: NA; CDR3: ASSSSGGYLTDTQY
size: NA; J: TRBJ2-5; V: TRBV6-6; D: NA; CDR3: ASSYRLPLKY
size: NA; J: NA; V: TRBV5-5; D: TRBD2; CDR3: ASSLAGGGDEQY
size: few; J: TRBJ1-2; V: TRBV4-3; D: NA; CDR3: ASSQDRGQLTLGYT
size: once; J: TRBJ2-3; V: TRBV6-5; D: TRBD2; CDR3: ASSHWGGSNTDTQY